A single sample gave rise to the 6 T cell receptor beta chains below, sequenced in a study of shared clonotypes between healthy human individuals. Terminally differentiated effector memory CD45RA+ cells were excluded by CCR7 positive selection of CD45RO-negative cells. Profiled with immunoSEQ multiplex PCR; TCRdb holds only in-frame clones, not every one. This sample carries a few million clones, approximately 92% of them seen once, and the ten largest clones take more than 1.5%. The source material was naive CD8+ T cells from PBMCs. The receptor set was obtained from a man between 18 and 29 years old in good health. Some clones in this sample may be carry-over from other donors' samples.

The chain links TRBV9 to TRBJ2-3, with D perhaps TRBD2 (5 bases). Trimming took off 3 bases at V and 0 bases at J, with 26 bases between the two ends. The germline V gene has CDR1 SGDLS and CDR2 YYNGEE. The CDR3 sequence is 20 residues long. The CDR3 region has the DNA TGTGCCAGCAGCGCCCCCCTCGAGGAGGTCGAGCCAGATAGCACAGATACGCAGTATTTT. Protein product: CASSAPLEEVEPDSTDTQYF. The full variable domain, in which reference TRBV9 and TRBJ2-3 provide the parts outside the CDR3, is DSGVTQTPKHLITATGQRVTLRCSPRSGDLSVYWYQQSLDQGLQFLIQYYNGEERAKGNILERFSAQQFPDLHSELNLSSLELGDSALYFCASSAPLEEVEPDSTDTQYFGPGTRLTVL.

The J gene is TRBJ2-1, the V gene TRBV6-5; D possibly matches TRBD1 or TRBD2 (5 bases each). V shed 2 bases and J shed 3 bases, with 8 bases lying between them. Germline V lookup: CDR1 MNHEY, CDR2 SVGAGI. This CDR3 comprises 14 residues. CDR3 protein: CASSYGDHYNEQFF. CDR3 bases: TGTGCCAGCAGTTACGGGGACCACTACAATGAGCAGTTCTTC.

This clone came up a few times. In the same sample, other DNA sequences code for this CDR3. This chain links TRBV2 with TRBJ1-5; D is unresolved. The CDR3 contains 14 residues. Germline CDR1 reads SNHLY; CDR2 reads FYNNEI. V was pared by 3 bases and J by 1 base, with 7 bases between. CDR3 sequence reads: CASSEAGSNQPQHF. CDR3 DNA sequence: TGTGCCAGCAGTGAGGCGGGGAGCAATCAGCCCCAGCATTTT.

V and J are TRBV4-2 and TRBJ2-7; 10 nucleotides line up with TRBD1. V trimming: 4 bases; J trimming: 3 bases; junction bases outside the gene matches: 6. Germline V CDR1 and CDR2: LGHNA, YNFKEQ. The CDR3 length is 15 residues. This CDR3 reads CASSPRTGGVYEQYF. The CDR3 DNA follows: TGTGCCAGCAGCCCCCGGACAGGGGGGGTCTACGAGCAGTACTTC.

The gene calls are TRBV5-1 and TRBJ2-7, with 8 bases that match TRBD1. J lost 7 bases, V lost 3 bases, and 3 bases had no gene match. CDR1 is SGHRS, CDR2 YFSETQ, per germline. The CDR3 consists of 12 residues. The CDR3, as DNA: TGCGCCAGCAGCTGGACAGGGACAGAGCAGTACTTC. This translates into CASSWTGTEQYF.

The V and J genes are TRBV28 and TRBJ2-1; D is perhaps TRBD1 or TRBD2 (6 bases each). The CDR3 is made up of 16 amino acids. Germline V gives CDR1 MDHEN, CDR2 SYDVKM. The V end lost 2 bases, the J end lost 6 bases, and 17 bases lay between the germline ends. The CDR3 DNA reads as TGTGCCAGCAGTTTACGGGGGCAGGACTTGCGCAATGAGCAGTTCTTC. Its protein product is CASSLRGQDLRNEQFF.